These 14 T cell receptor beta chains came from one sample sequenced in a study of blood T cell repertoires in COVID-19. Generated by immunoSEQ multiplex PCR, the TCRdb table keeps only in-frame clones and is missing some. Of just over 650,000 clones in the sample, just under 90% were seen once. Input material: peripheral blood. Receptor source: a woman under 30 with acute or convalescent COVID-19.

The gene calls are TRBV5-5 and TRBJ2-7; 8 bases align to TRBD2. The CDR3 is 16 amino acids. CDR1 is SGHKS and CDR2 is YYEKEE in the germline V gene (reference sequence). With V trimmed by 0 bases and J by 2 bases, 7 bases remained unmatched. The CDR3 here is CASSLDGGGLPYEQYF. The CDR3 nucleotides are TGTGCCAGCAGCTTGGACGGCGGGGGGCTCCCCTACGAGCAGTACTTC.

The chain carries TRBV2 and TRBJ2-3, with D maybe TRBD2 (5 bases). The CDR3 sequence is 14 residues long. V gave up 4 bases and J gave up 2 bases, with 10 bases separating them. In germline, CDR1 is SNHLY, CDR2 FYNNEI. The CDR3 here is CASSGAGITDTQYF. Written as DNA, the CDR3 is TGTGCCAGCAGTGGGGCGGGCATCACAGATACGCAGTATTTT.

The gene calls are TRBV27 and TRBJ2-5, with 11 bases aligning to TRBD2. The CDR3 length is 16 residues. Unmatched junction bases numbered 10, after V lost 6 bases and J lost 4 bases. Per germline, CDR1 MNHEY and CDR2 SMNVEV (reference sequence). The CDR3 is CASSAIAGGPGETQYF. The CDR3 DNA reads as TGTGCCAGCAGCGCTATAGCGGGGGGGCCGGGAGAGACCCAGTACTTC.

This chain joins TRBV25-1 and TRBJ1-3; D unclear. The CDR3 covers 16 residues. Germline values: CDR1 MGHDK, CDR2 SYGVNS. V gave up 3 bases and J gave up 4 bases, with 16 bases separating them. CDR3 sequence (DNA): TGTGCCAGCAGTGATGTGGGATTGGGGAGAGGAAACACCATATATTTT. Protein: CASSDVGLGRGNTIYF. Filled out from reference TRBV25-1 and TRBJ1-3, the complete variable domain reads EADIYQTPRYLVIGTGKKITLECSQTMGHDKMYWYQQDPGMELHLIHYSYGVNSTEKGDLSSESTVSRIRTEHFPLTLESARPSHTSQYLCASSDVGLGRGNTIYFGEGSWLTVV.

V gene TRBV6-5 combines with J gene TRBJ2-5, with a possible D match to TRBD2 (6 bases). The CDR3 extends over 16 amino acids. Deletions cut 4 bases from V and 5 bases from J, with 20 bases between. Germline lookup yields CDR1 MNHEY and CDR2 SVGAGI. The CDR3 region is CASSFLGTSLAETQYF. The CDR3, as DNA: TGTGCCAGCAGTTTCCTGGGAACTAGCCTGGCCGAGACCCAGTACTTC.

The rearrangement uses TRBV29-1 and TRBJ2-1, with TRBD2 as a possible D gene (6 bases). This CDR3 region has 14 residues. From germline, CDR1 is SQVTM and CDR2 ANQGSEA. Deletions cut 4 bases from V and 5 bases from J, with 15 bases between. The CDR3, as DNA: TGCAGCGTTGCTCCGCGGGGCAGTAACAATGAGCAGTTCTTC. Residues: CSVAPRGSNNEQFF.

This chain connects TRBV9 to TRBJ2-1, with a weak D call TRBD2 (6 bases). Germline loops: CDR1 SGDLS, CDR2 YYNGEE. This CDR3 comprises 15 residues. With 3 bases removed from V and 4 bases from J, the gap between germline ends came to 14 bases. The CDR3 is CASSARASAYNEQFF. CDR3 sequence (DNA): TGTGCCAGCAGCGCCCGGGCTAGCGCTTACAATGAGCAGTTCTTC.

The rearrangement links TRBV23-1 to TRBJ1-5; 7 bases align to TRBD1. TRBV23-1 is identified as an open reading frame with a role that is uncertain. The CDR3 loop spans 18 amino acids. The V gene end was trimmed by 8 bases and the J gene end by 0 bases; junction bases not matched to a gene: 16. CDR3 sequence reads: CASPSGRDRLYSNQPQHF. CDR3 DNA: TGCGCCAGCCCCTCAGGAAGGGACAGACTCTATAGCAATCAGCCCCAGCATTTT.

In this sample, this clone turned up once. V is TRBV5-1 and J is TRBJ1-2; D is undetermined. The CDR3 runs to 13 residues. Trimming left V 4 bases short and J 5 bases short, with 12 bases between. The germline CDR1 and CDR2 sequences are SGHRS and YFSETQ. CDR3 bases: TGCGCCAGCAGCCCCCCCTCGGGGTATGGCTACACCTTC. Protein sequence: CASSPPSGYGYTF.

DNA of the CDR3: TGTGCCAGCAGTCCAAACTCGAATCAGCCCCAGCATTTT. Translating it yields CASSPNSNQPQHF. This rearrangement joins TRBV27 to TRBJ1-5; D ambiguous. From germline, CDR1 is MNHEY and CDR2 SMNVEV (reference sequence). The V gene lost 5 bases and the J gene lost 4 bases, with 9 bases spanning the gap. The CDR3 loop spans 13 amino acids.

The V and J genes are TRBV30 and TRBJ1-2; TRBD1 matches at 8 bases. V gave up 3 bases and J gave up 1 base; unmatched junction bases: 7. In germline, CDR1 is GTSNPN, CDR2 SVGIG (reference sequence). This CDR3 contains 15 residues. CDR3 sequence reads: CAWSGTGQFNYGYTF. DNA for the CDR3: TGTGCCTGGAGCGGGACAGGCCAATTTAACTATGGCTACACCTTC.

This rearrangement joins TRBV19 to TRBJ2-7, with 9 bases fitting TRBD2. CDR3 length equals 14 residues. CDR1 LNHDA and CDR2 SQIVND come from the germline V gene (reference sequence). V was pared by 5 bases and J by 0 bases, with 2 bases of the junction left unmatched. The CDR3 DNA reads TGTGCCAGTAGTTCTAGCGGGGCCTCCTACGAGCAGTACTTC. This codes for CASSSSGASYEQYF.

This clone was seen only a few times. The J gene is TRBJ2-2, the V gene TRBV19; possibly TRBD1 for D (5 bases). V was pared by 5 bases and J by 5 bases, with 15 bases between. The CDR3 covers 15 residues. Germline V gene data show CDR1 as LNHDA and CDR2 as SQIVND (reference sequence). CDR3 loop: CASSPGAPGTGELFF. The CDR3 DNA reads as TGTGCCAGTAGTCCTGGGGCCCCAGGGACCGGGGAGCTGTTTTTT.

This rearrangement joins TRBV27 to TRBJ2-6, with D maybe TRBD2 (6 bases). Germline loops: CDR1 MNHEY, CDR2 SMNVEV (reference sequence). V lost 5 bases to trimming and J lost 10 bases, with 21 bases between them. The CDR3 is made up of 16 amino acids. The CDR3 DNA reads TGTGCCAGCAGTCGGGAGCAGGGAGAAATTCGGAACGTCCTGACTTTC. Translation gives CASSREQGEIRNVLTF.